This entry is about one T cell receptor (beta chain). Its target antigen remains unknown. Base qualities were left out, and no much larger clone turns up one base away. The cohort was made up of approximately 700 healthy bone marrow donors. At the time of sampling, all cohort members were nominally healthy, though unrecorded immune exposures were likely present. The donor was CMV seronegative and belonged to the group of 352 seronegative cohort members. A peripheral blood sample was collected from each donor, and TCR beta sequencing was performed on peripheral blood mononuclear cells. Genomic DNA extraction from the blood cell samples was performed with the Qiagen DNeasy Blood Extraction Kit. This sample is drawn from a study of cytomegalovirus exposure and HLA in healthy donors (TCRdb year 2017). Notes on the research overall: An earlier analysis of 587 of the donors reported about 300 Gb of sequence data and roughly 120 million unique TCR beta sequences obtained from around 180 million T cells. An early release covering 550 to 700 HLA-typed donors comprised roughly 300 gigabases of sequencing data and about 90 million unique TCR sequences. Among the roughly 370 genotyped donors, approximately 76% belonged to the genetic ancestry cluster associated with self-reported Caucasian donors. The study aimed to test whether cataloging public T cell receptors could reveal signatures of past pathogen exposure. The T cell repertoires of about 700 subjects were profiled by immunosequencing and related to cytomegalovirus serostatus. Along with the roughly 610-subject first cohort, a separate validation cohort of more than 90 different subjects was used. The study combined high-throughput TCR immunosequencing, statistical association of individual TCRs with disease status, and machine learning to predict cytomegalovirus infection status. A later analysis re-analyzed previously published TCR beta repertoires from 660 or so donors and added high-resolution HLA genotyping to study TCR occurrence patterns. Rather than drawing on any new phenotypic data, the later analysis identified candidate immune exposures from TCR beta sequences and the way those sequences occurred across donors. An earlier analysis of 587 of the donors used high-throughput TCR beta sequencing to judge whether each TCR beta V gene segment behaved as functional or pseudogenic. Donor age, sex, ethnicity and CMV serostatus were collected together with the repertoire data. In a later genetic analysis, genome-wide SNP genotypes for 398 of the 666 donors were used, and that subset was treated as a discovery cohort. All discovery cohort repertoires had been generated on a single sequencing platform. HLA typing covered class I and class II loci at four-digit resolution. The number of typed donors differed by locus: 629-630 for A, B, C, DRB1 and DQB1; approximately 520 for DQA1; around 610 for DPA1; and around 450 for DPB1. A handful of DR-DQ haplotypes were handled as single units for association and clustering because linkage in the cohort was strong. Among approximately 370 genotyped donors of the cohort, an average of about 220,000 unique TCR beta nucleotide sequences was sequenced per donor, of which about 20% were non-productive. The research as a whole found: Three of the identified cytomegalovirus-associated TCR beta chains were confirmed in vitro to be specific for cytomegalovirus antigens. A later analysis found that TCR association rates varied across HLA loci, with DRB1 alleles showing the most associated TCRs and HLA-C alleles the fewest. In an earlier analysis of about 600 of the donors, most TCR beta V segments appeared in productive rearrangements about 90% or about 30% of the time, broadly matching IMGT annotations. A later genetic analysis associated a missense DCLRE1C variant with V-gene and J-gene trimming of TCR beta chains, and an independent cohort replicated the association. Most TCR sequences were seen in very few donors, while some public TCRs were found in many individuals. The presence/absence analyses assumed that sequencing depth was roughly uniform across donors, and that assumption may not be true. The earlier analysis of 587 of the donors excluded some 16 rarely observed V segments, including chromosome 9 orphons, because counts were too low. The authors suggested that the approach could potentially be generalized to other disease states and immunological phenotypes. CMV serostatus was the only immune exposure information available for the cohort. Correlated functional status among segregating V segments might reflect linkage disequilibrium, but an unknown experimental factor could not be ruled out. Because HLA typing was missing for some donors at each locus, association tests included only the typed subset. A later analysis found that HLA-associated TCR beta chains were more clonally expanded and had lower generation probabilities than equally common non-associated chains. Several of the top co-occurrence clusters appeared to be linked to parvovirus B19, influenza, CMV and Epstein-Barr virus, according to a later analysis. In both the original and validation cohorts, the classifier was reported to diagnose cytomegalovirus status with high specificity and sensitivity. In a later genetic analysis, fewer N-insertions in productive TCRs were reported among donors in an Asian-associated ancestry cluster than the 666-donor mean. A group of highly shared sequence variants was considered likely to be a technical artifact of the sequencing pipeline. The study listed 170 or so TCR beta chains as associated with cytomegalovirus. A further reported finding was that TCR beta sequences accurately predicted the HLA-A and HLA-B alleles for most subjects in the first cohort. At a false discovery rate of 0.05, a later analysis linked 15,000 to 20,000 TCR beta sequences to specific HLA alleles. Some IMGT-functional V segments, including TRBV6-2 and TRBV6-3, could not be distinguished by the 87-base-pair reads and were therefore excluded. Strong co-occurrence of HLA alleles, especially DR and DQ, made assigning TCR associations to individual alleles difficult. Only TCR beta chains were sequenced in this cohort, and the absence of alpha or paired-chain data limited detectable features. A later analysis found that most CMV-associated TCR beta chains appeared HLA-restricted, with HLA associations seemingly driven largely by CMV exposure.

Library creation used the immunoSEQ multiplex PCR assay. A mixture of 60 forward primers for TCR Vbeta segments and 13 reverse primers for TCR Jbeta segments was used in the multiplex PCR. Amplification of the CDR3 region of rearranged TCR beta genes was performed with a multiplex PCR assay on genomic DNA. Amplified TCR beta libraries were sequenced as 87-base-pair reads on the Illumina HiSeq System. On the authors' methods: A later analysis tallied around 87 million unique TCR beta chains across the 666 repertoires, and around 12 million of those chains were shared by two or more donors. Raw reads were error-corrected and collapsed into unique sequences with a nearest-neighbor algorithm that merged closely related sequences to remove PCR and sequencing errors. To assign V, D and J gene segments, CDR3 sequences were aligned to IMGT reference sequences. For a sequence to be retained, a match of at least six nucleotides to both a V gene segment and a J gene segment was required. A rearrangement counted as productive if the CDR3 had no stop codons and remained in frame with V and J, and every other rearrangement counted as non-productive. CDR3 was defined by IMGT convention, running from the second conserved V-encoded cysteine to the conserved J-encoded phenylalanine. The earlier analysis of roughly 590 of the donors excluded sequences that lacked an unambiguous match to a single V gene segment. In an earlier analysis of 587 of the donors, V segments were called functional above 56.7% productive rearrangements and were called segregating when the between-donor standard deviation exceeded 5%. A statistical classification framework was built to diagnose cytomegalovirus status from the catalog of TCR beta chain sequences. V and J gene assignment, in a later analysis, came from comparing TCR nucleotide sequences with IMGT/GENE-DB human TR gene sequences. Using the TCRdist pipeline, a later analysis assigned CDR3 sequences along with most-parsimonious VDJ recombination scenarios. In a later analysis, each TCR beta chain was defined by its CDR3 amino acid sequence together with its V-gene family, and reads lacking a unique V-gene family were excluded. A later analysis removed several hundred highly shared, low-generation-probability nucleotide sequences to deal with suspected cross-contamination and a sequencing artifact. For each public chain, a later analysis derived a clonal expansion index from normalized ranks of inferred template counts within each repertoire. In a later analysis, generation probabilities were computed using a VDJ recombination model fitted to out-of-frame rearrangements, and the results were checked against IGoR. A later analysis scored TCR-TCR, TCR-HLA and TCR-CMV co-occurrence with hypergeometric tests, applying a repertoire-size bias correction to TCR pairs. False discovery rates were estimated in a later analysis by permuting HLA or CMV assignments 20 times. In a later analysis, co-occurring TCRs were grouped using DBSCAN, and TCRdist sequence similarity was added for clustering within HLA-allele-positive subsets. Co-occurrence clustering excluded repertoires with fewer than 30,000 or more than 120,000 public chains, plus five with anomalous nucleotide sharing. Held by TCRdb, this immuneACCESS table contains in-frame sequences only and omits some clones. Under half of the omission traces to an unresolved V gene where checked; the cause of the rest is unknown. The V and J calls and the clone size are those of that table, but D and trimming were determined from the DNA. The sample includes about 160,000 clones, with around 84% observed a single time. The ten largest clones take up 3.1% of the sample.

The germline V end is reduced by 3 bases and the J end by 7 bases; junction bases left unmatched: 13. From a lookup of the germline V gene, CDR1 and CDR2 are MGHRA and YSYEKL. Its CDR3 holds 17 amino acids, cysteine through phenylalanine. Kept here is only the CDR3 DNA, which spans 51 bases and is read in frame from base 1. The rearranged segments are TRBV4-1 and TRBJ1-2, with 11 central nucleotides matching TRBD1. This clonotype originated in a woman in her thirties or forties in good health and CMV-seronegative. The sequenced sample was PBMCs. The CDR3 in this case is CASSHHGSGQGVGGYTF. The DNA sequence is given as TGCGCCAGCAGCCACCACGGCTCGGGACAGGGGGTAGGTGGCTACACCTTC.